These 6 T cell receptor beta chains were sequenced from one sample in a study of T-cell memory formation after mild COVID-19. Using its own MiXCR run on the 5' RACE reads, TCRdb lists one record per CDR3 protein. This table holds fewer than 140,000 distinct CDR3 sequences, 9.5% to 15% found once. The sample taken for sequencing was PBMCs or a T cell subset sorted from them (not recorded which). All receptors derive from an adult woman who had mild COVID-19 (a few samples of this study predate the infection). Cell type and time point are not known.

CDR3 in amino acids: CASRRRDAQVETQYF. In DNA form, the CDR3 reads TGTGCCAGCAGGCGTCGGGACGCGCAAGTAGAGACCCAGTACTTC. V and J are TRBV6-2 or TRBV6-3 and TRBJ2-5, with D perhaps being TRBD1 or TRBD2 (5 bases each). CDR1 is MNHEY and CDR2 is SVGEGT in the germline V gene. V shed 6 bases and J shed 4 bases, with 18 bases lying between them. CDR3 length: 15 amino acids.

This clonotype was detected many times. The rearrangement links TRBV9 to TRBJ2-3, with no clear D. The CDR3 spans 12 residues. Trimming removed 0 bases from V and 6 bases from J, with 5 bases in between. Germline assignment: CDR1 SGDLS and CDR2 YYNGEE. The CDR3 loop is CASSVARDTQYF. The DNA of the CDR3 is TGTGCCAGCAGCGTAGCTAGGGATACGCAGTATTTT.

This clonotype has a handful of counts. The chain employs TRBV5-1 and TRBJ1-2; no reliable D call. V gave up 0 bases and J gave up 5 bases, with 11 bases separating them. CDR3 length: 14 amino acids. Germline V gene data show CDR1 as SGHRS and CDR2 as YFSETQ. The CDR3 sequence: CASSLEAASYGYTF. CDR3 nucleotides: TGCGCCAGCAGCTTGGAGGCAGCCTCATATGGCTACACCTTC.

The chain has TRBV7-8 and TRBJ2-7; a possible D gene is TRBD1 (6 bases). Trimming left V 4 bases short and J 2 bases short, with 18 bases between. The CDR3 loop spans 16 amino acids. Germline V gives CDR1 SGHVS, CDR2 FQNEAQ. The CDR3, as DNA: TGTGCCAGCAGCTCCCGACCTACAGGGTTCCCCTACGAGCAGTACTTC. The encoded protein is CASSSRPTGFPYEQYF.

This clonotype was seen a handful of times. The chain links TRBV4-3 to TRBJ2-7, with no clear D. Looked up from germline, CDR1 is LGHNA and CDR2 is YSLEER. The CDR3 is made up of 17 amino acids. V was cut by 0 bases and J by 4 bases, with 19 bases left in between. Written as DNA, the CDR3 is TGCGCCAGCAGCCAAGATCGGAGCTATCCGGGTCATTACGAGCAGTACTTC. Protein sequence: CASSQDRSYPGHYEQYF.

In its sample, this clonotype was seen many times. This chain connects TRBV15 to TRBJ1-5; D unresolved. V was clipped by 4 bases and J by 7 bases, with 11 bases between them. CDR1 is LNHNV, CDR2 YYDKDF, per germline (reference sequence). This CDR3 has 13 residues. CDR3 loop: CATSTAGYQPQHF. CDR3 nucleotides: TGTGCCACCAGCACCGCGGGTTACCAGCCCCAGCATTTT.